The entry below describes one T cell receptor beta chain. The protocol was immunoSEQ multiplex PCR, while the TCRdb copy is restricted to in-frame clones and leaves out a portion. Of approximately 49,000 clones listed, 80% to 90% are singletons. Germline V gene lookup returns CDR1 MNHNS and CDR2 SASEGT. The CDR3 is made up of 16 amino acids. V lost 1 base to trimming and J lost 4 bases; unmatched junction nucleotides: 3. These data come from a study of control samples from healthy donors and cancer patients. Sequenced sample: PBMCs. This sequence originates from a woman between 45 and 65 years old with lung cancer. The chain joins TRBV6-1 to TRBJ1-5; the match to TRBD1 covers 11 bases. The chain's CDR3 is CASSEGTGGWNQPQHF. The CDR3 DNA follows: TGTGCCAGCAGTGAAGGGACAGGGGGCTGGAATCAGCCCCAGCATTTT.